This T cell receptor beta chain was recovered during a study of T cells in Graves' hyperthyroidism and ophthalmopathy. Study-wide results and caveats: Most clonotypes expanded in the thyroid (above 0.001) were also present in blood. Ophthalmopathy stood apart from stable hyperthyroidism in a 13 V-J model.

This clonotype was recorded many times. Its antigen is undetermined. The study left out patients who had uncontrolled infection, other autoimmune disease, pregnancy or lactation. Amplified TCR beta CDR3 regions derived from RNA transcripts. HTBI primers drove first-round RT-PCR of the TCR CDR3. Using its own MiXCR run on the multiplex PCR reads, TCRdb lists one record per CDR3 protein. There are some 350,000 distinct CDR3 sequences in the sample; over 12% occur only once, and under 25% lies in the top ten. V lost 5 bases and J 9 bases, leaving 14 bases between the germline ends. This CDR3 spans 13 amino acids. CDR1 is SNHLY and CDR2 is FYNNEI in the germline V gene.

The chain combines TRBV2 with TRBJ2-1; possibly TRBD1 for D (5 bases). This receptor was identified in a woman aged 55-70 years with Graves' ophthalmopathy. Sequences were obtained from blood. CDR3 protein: CASSLRQLGEQFF. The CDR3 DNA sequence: TGTGCCAGCAGTTTACGACAGTTGGGTGAGCAGTTCTTC.